This TCR beta chain is drawn from a study of T cell responses to AZD1222 COVID-19 vaccine. This CDR3 has 12 residues. Trimming shortened V by 4 bases and J by 2 bases, and 7 bases separated the two germline ends. Germline values: CDR1 SGDLS, CDR2 YYNGEE. The repertoire was sequenced with immunoSEQ multiplex PCR; TCRdb's copy has only in-frame clones and lacks some. The sample shows around 150,000 clones, 75% to 85% of them seen only once. Note on this clone: The antigen is not known.

Overall study findings and caveats: Baseline seropositives among AZD1222 recipients totaled only 5 to 7. The donors showed a predominance of white British ancestry and of females, with possible underestimation of clonal diversity.

The specimen was peripheral blood, collected 28 days after the second dose of the MenACWY control vaccine. This receptor was taken from an adult who received the MenACWY meningococcal vaccine as a control. The V gene is TRBV9, the J gene TRBJ2-7; no reliable D call. CDR3: CASSPDTYEQYF. In nucleotides, the CDR3 is TGTGCCAGCAGCCCTGACACCTACGAGCAGTACTTC.